A single sample is the source of the 12 T cell receptor beta chains below, sequenced in a study of immune evolution from preneoplasia to lung adenocarcinoma. The repertoire was sequenced with immunoSEQ multiplex PCR; TCRdb's copy has only in-frame clones and lacks some. The sample gives some 5,000 clones, 70% to 80% of which show up once; 14% is in the top ten. The sequenced material came from FFPE adjacent normal lung tissue. The receptors originated from a person aged 70 to 85 with lung adenocarcinoma.

V gene TRBV28 combines with J gene TRBJ1-5, with TRBD1 matching 9 bases. There are 19 residues in the CDR3. The V and J ends lost 5 bases and 6 bases, in that order; junction bases with no gene match: 20. Germline loops: CDR1 MDHEN, CDR2 SYDVKM. CDR3 bases: TGTGCCAGCAGTACCCACAGGGGGCCAGTATCGGGTCGGAGTCAGCCCCAGCATTTT. It yields the protein CASSTHRGPVSGRSQPQHF.

The chain links TRBV5-1 to TRBJ2-2; 9 bases fit TRBD1. The V segment lost 4 bases and the J segment 0 bases; nucleotides outside the gene matches: 4. The CDR3 length is 16 residues. Germline CDR1 SGHRS, CDR2 YFSETQ. CDR3 residues: CASSLQGATNTGELFF. CDR3 DNA sequence: TGCGCCAGCAGCCTACAGGGGGCAACGAACACCGGGGAGCTGTTTTTT.

This clone was found once. This chain joins TRBV6-5 and TRBJ2-1; 9 positions match TRBD1. The CDR3 has 15 amino acids. Germline V gene lookup returns CDR1 MNHEY and CDR2 SVGAGI. Unmatched junction bases numbered 3, after V lost 2 bases and J lost 4 bases. CDR3 nucleotides: TGTGCCAGCAGTTACGAGGGACAGGGATACAATGAGCAGTTCTTC. Protein sequence: CASSYEGQGYNEQFF.

This clone was detected only once. The chain joins TRBV5-6 to TRBJ2-2, with D uncertain. V lost 3 bases, J lost 6 bases, and 6 bases lay in between. CDR3 length equals 12 residues. In germline, CDR1 is SGHDT, CDR2 YYEEEE. The CDR3, as DNA: TGTGCCAGCAGCTGGTCGCCCGGGGAGCTGTTTTTT. Encoded protein: CASSWSPGELFF.

This clone was counted only a few times. This chain links TRBV6-5 with TRBJ1-1, with a tentative D call TRBD1 (5 bases). Germline V gene sequence: CDR1 MNHEY, CDR2 SVGAGI. V was clipped by 3 bases and J by 4 bases, with 15 bases between them. CDR3 length: 15 residues. In nucleotides, the CDR3 is TGTGCCAGCAGTTATTCTACGGGGGGACTCACTGAAGCTTTCTTT. Its translation: CASSYSTGGLTEAFF.

The chain links TRBV13 to TRBJ2-1; 7 nucleotides align to TRBD1. V was clipped by 5 bases and J by 0 bases; unmatched bases: 10. This CDR3 region has 17 residues. Germline lookup yields CDR1 PRHDT and CDR2 FYEKMQ (reference sequence). The CDR3 protein is CASSQTGKRSSYNEQFF. The CDR3 nucleotides are TGTGCCAGCAGCCAGACAGGGAAGAGGAGCTCCTACAATGAGCAGTTCTTC.

V and J are TRBV28 and TRBJ2-7; TRBD1 agrees at 7 bases. The CDR3 contains 13 residues. The germline V gene has CDR1 MDHEN and CDR2 SYDVKM. V lost 3 bases and J lost 6; bases outside the gene matches: 5. As DNA, the CDR3 is TGTGCCAGCAGTTTCTTCTCAGGGGGCGAGCAGTACTTC. Encoded protein: CASSFFSGGEQYF.

This clone came up a few times. The J gene is TRBJ1-4, the V gene TRBV6-1; D unclear. The germline V gene has CDR1 MNHNS and CDR2 SASEGT. The CDR3 has 15 amino acids. Deletions cut 4 bases from V and 4 bases from J, with 13 bases between. CDR3 coding DNA: TGTGCCAGCAGTGTACAGCTTAATAGTAATGAAAAACTGTTTTTT. Its translation is CASSVQLNSNEKLFF.

Worth noting for this clone: A junction boundary mismatches the germline segment, possibly from a read error. The V and J genes are TRBV4-3 and TRBJ2-7; unclear D gene. Germline CDR1 LGHNA, CDR2 YSLEER. The CDR3 length is 14 residues. The CDR3 loop reads CASSKERTSYEQYF. CDR3 DNA: TGCGCCAGCAGCAAAGAAAGGACGAGTTACGAGCAGTACTTC.

This clone occurred a few times. This chain uses TRBV4-2 with TRBJ2-3, with TRBD2 as a possible D gene (5 bases). The ends were cut back, 0 bases at V and 0 bases at J, with 16 bases in the middle. Germline CDR1 LGHNA, CDR2 YNFKEQ. The CDR3 sequence is 18 residues long. The chain's CDR3 is CASSQDSSRLSSTDTQYF. The CDR3 region has the DNA TGTGCCAGCAGCCAAGATTCTTCCCGACTATCTAGCACAGATACGCAGTATTTT.

CDR3 sequence: CASSPRGGSYEQYF. The CDR3 DNA reads TGTGCCAGCAGTCCCCGGGGGGGTTCCTACGAGCAGTACTTC. The genes are TRBV28 and TRBJ2-7, with TRBD2 matching over 8 bases. The V segment lost 5 bases and the J segment 1 base; nucleotides outside the gene matches: 4. Germline V gene data show CDR1 as MDHEN and CDR2 as SYDVKM. The CDR3 runs to 14 residues.

The rearrangement joins TRBV5-1 to TRBJ2-5; a possible D gene is TRBD1 (6 bases). V was shortened by 4 bases and J by 5 bases, with 9 bases between the two germline ends. Germline V gene sequence: CDR1 SGHRS, CDR2 YFSETQ. The CDR3 totals 12 residues. This chain's CDR3 is CASSPQGETQYF. The CDR3 DNA sequence: TGCGCCAGCAGCCCCCAGGGGGAGACCCAGTACTTC.